Below, one T cell receptor (beta chain) is given with its context. No antigen is known for it. RNA extraction used unfractionated whole blood as the source of total RNA. The V end lost 2 bases, the J end lost 0 bases, and 14 bases lay between the germline ends. Per the germline V gene, CDR1 is MNHEY and CDR2 is SVGAGI. The CDR3 consists of 17 residues. This sample stems from a study of human T cells and chemical hapten exposure. Study as a whole: The study traced per-sample TCR yield variation mainly to small differences in pooled library volumes.

Single cDNA molecules in the library carried unique molecular identifiers attached during preparation. From the 5' RACE reads, TCRdb called clonotypes with MiXCR, one entry per CDR3 protein. The sample shows 100,000 to 120,000 distinct CDR3 sequences, roughly 19% of them seen only once. General study results and limits: Sensitizing with DPC caused no change in TCRs above 1 in 1000 frequency.

The V and J genes are TRBV6-5 and TRBJ1-3, with D uncertain. This receptor was obtained from a human donor in good health. CDR3 residues: CASSYLPLKSSGNTIYF. Written as DNA, the CDR3 is TGTGCCAGCAGTTACCTCCCCCTTAAGAGCTCTGGAAACACCATATATTTT.